This T cell receptor beta chain came from a study of T cells in Graves' hyperthyroidism and ophthalmopathy (dated by TCRdb to the late 2010s). About the full investigation: TCR V-J signatures able to tell the groups apart were searched for in a discovery cohort of more than 90 patients, of whom more than 40 had Graves' ophthalmopathy and about 55 had stable Graves' hyperthyroidism. Whether ophthalmopathy could be predicted prospectively was tested in an independent validation cohort made up of 18 to 20 hyperthyroidism patients plus 17 patients who later progressed to ophthalmopathy. The approximately 100 discovery patients were divided at random into training and test sets in a 7:3 ratio. In over five Graves' hyperthyroidism patients, the study also compared T-cell repertoires from thyroid tissue with T-cell repertoires from blood. Once sampling was done, hyperthyroidism patients were given methimazole at a starting dose of 30 mg daily, whereas ophthalmopathy patients were given high-dose intravenous methylprednisolone. The paper describes TCR Vbeta CDR3 sequencing of 130 to 150 peripheral blood samples, made up of 43 ophthalmopathy patients, roughly 75 hyperthyroidism patients and about 17 progressor patients. The paper as a whole reports these results and caveats: No statistical method was used to fix the sample size in advance, and group allocation was not hidden from the investigators. A 13 V-J signature model separated ophthalmopathy from stable hyperthyroidism, with around 91% sensitivity and roughly 81% specificity in cross-validation and 80%/75% in testing. Most expanded thyroid clonotypes (frequency above 0.001) were also found in blood, which suggests that blood repertoires may mirror thyroid immune responses. In validation, progression to ophthalmopathy was predicted by the model with 70.59% sensitivity and roughly 76% specificity, a median of roughly 6.4 months before onset.

The germline V gene sets CDR1 to ENHRY and CDR2 to SYGVKD. The V end loses 4 bases and the J end loses 5 bases, and a stretch of 12 bases separates them. The CDR3 measures 13 amino acids from cysteine to phenylalanine. This entry keeps only the CDR3 DNA: 39 bases, framed from base 1. A patient counted as having stable Graves' hyperthyroidism if no progression to ophthalmopathy occurred over 18 months of follow-up. The hyperthyroidism patients were between 18 and 65 years old and newly diagnosed, with a disease duration of less than 2 months. The study excluded patients with uncontrolled infections, other autoimmune diseases, pregnancy or lactation. Clinical symptoms, serum thyroxine and TRAb, thyroid ultrasound, and orbital computed tomography formed the basis for the diagnoses. Trizol reagent was used to extract total RNA, and RNA quality was then checked on an Agilent 2100 Bioanalyzer. The TCR beta CDR3 regions were amplified from RNA transcripts. A first-round RT-PCR of the TCR CDR3 used the HTBI primer set with the Qiagen OneStep RT-PCR kit. Libraries were constructed in a second round of multiplex PCR, after which size selection and purification were carried out. Paired-end sequencing of the libraries was performed with 100 bp reads on an Illumina HiSeq2000. In the paper's pipeline: SOAPnuke was used to process the raw data, with reads discarded if the reads contained adapters or uncalled bases, had a mean Phred below 15, or lacked an exact constant-primer or identifier match. High-quality paired reads were merged using COPE v1.2.5, and each unique nucleotide sequence was defined as a clonotype. MiTCR v1.1 was used to align the clonotypes against IMGT TRBV, TRBD and TRBJ reference segments. The analysis was restricted to V-J combinations with a frequency above 0.0001, which together covered 99% to 99.2% of the repertoires. A TCS score was defined as the ratio of F50 (clonal expansion) to E x V (chaos), with BLOSUM62-based TCRdist applied between CDR3 peptides within each V-J. Welch's t-statistics and random forest reduced roughly 530 V-J features to about 13, which were used in a naive Bayes classifier (R e1071). TCRdb redid the processing of the public reads, applying fastp at Q25 and MiXCR, and retained in-frame beta chains. When rows share a CDR3 protein, they turn into one entry using the most common DNA and genes. The V and J calls come from TCRdb's annotation, not from the publication. In all, the sample holds approximately 590,000 distinct CDR3 sequences, and 46% of those were seen once. Together, the top ten hold 8.2% of the sample.

At least ten counts were recorded for this clonotype. No cognate antigen has been identified for it. Base quality data are lacking; no much larger clone is found one base away. This TCR derives from a woman younger than 35 with Graves' hyperthyroidism. Donor details come from another sample of the same person, matched by shared clones. The rearranged chain carries TRBV10-3 and TRBJ2-7, with no confident D gene call. Sequenced material: peripheral blood or thyroid tissue (not recorded which). Here is the DNA: TGTGCCATCAGTGGTAAGGGATCGCACGAGCAGTACTTC. Translated, this is CAISGKGSHEQYF.